The 27 T cell receptor beta chains given below trace back to one sample, sequenced in a study of Ad26.COV2.S vaccination and SARS-CoV-2 variants. Profiled with immunoSEQ multiplex PCR; TCRdb holds only in-frame clones, not every one. The top ten clones hold approximately 1.9% of a sample with more than 300,000 clones, 86% of them seen once. Treatment of the sample: 19 received Ad26.COV2.S at low or high dose, single or two shots; about 5 received placebo; per-sample allocation not given. The study sampled participants on day 63 after the first vaccine or placebo injection. Sequencing was performed on peripheral blood, taken in a trial of Ad26.COV2.S vaccine versus placebo. These receptors came from a person between 18 and 65 years old who received the Ad26.COV2.S COVID-19 vaccine or a placebo.

This rearrangement joins TRBV2 to TRBJ1-2; no clear D gene. The CDR3 is 14 amino acids. Trimming took off 1 base at V and 2 bases at J, with 8 bases between the two ends. Germline V CDR1 and CDR2: SNHLY, FYNNEI. CDR3 DNA: TGTGCCAGCAGTGAAGGAACAGACAACTATGGCTACACCTTC. Encoded protein: CASSEGTDNYGYTF.

This chain uses TRBV9 with TRBJ2-1; TRBD2 is a possible D gene (5 bases). This CDR3 spans 14 amino acids. CDR1 and CDR2 from the germline V gene are SGDLS and YYNGEE. The V and J ends lost 4 bases and 7 bases respectively, with 15 bases between them. CDR3 loop: CASSPLGGRNEQFF. In nucleotides, the CDR3 is TGTGCCAGCAGCCCTCTAGGCGGGCGAAATGAGCAGTTCTTC.

The J gene is TRBJ1-4, the V gene TRBV5-1; TRBD1 agrees at 7 bases. This CDR3 comprises 15 residues. The V gene end was trimmed by 4 bases and the J gene end by 2 bases; junction bases not matched to a gene: 5. Germline lookup yields CDR1 SGHRS and CDR2 YFSETQ. The CDR3 sequence is CASSVDRVTNEKLFF. The CDR3 DNA reads as TGCGCCAGCAGCGTCGACAGGGTTACTAATGAAAAACTGTTTTTT.

The chain employs TRBV4-1 and TRBJ2-3; possible D gene TRBD2, 6 bases. Germline CDR1 is MGHRA and CDR2 is YSYEKL. This CDR3 spans 14 amino acids. The ends were cut back, 4 bases at V and 0 bases at J, with 8 bases in the middle. The DNA for the CDR3 is TGCGCCAGCAGCCTAGCGGTTAGCACAGATACGCAGTATTTT. Its protein is CASSLAVSTDTQYF.

V is TRBV15 and J is TRBJ2-7, with 7 bases lining up with TRBD1. Germline assignment: CDR1 LNHNV and CDR2 YYDKDF (reference sequence). This CDR3 has 14 residues. The V gene end was trimmed by 2 bases and the J gene end by 0 bases; junction bases not matched to a gene: 1. DNA of the CDR3: TGTGCCACCAGCAGATGGGACAGCTCCTACGAGCAGTACTTC. It encodes CATSRWDSSYEQYF.

The V gene is TRBV4-1, the J gene TRBJ1-2, with 8 nucleotides matching TRBD1. V dropped 1 base and J dropped 2; count of bases not matched to a gene: 9. The CDR3 covers 17 residues. Germline values: CDR1 MGHRA, CDR2 YSYEKL. The chain's CDR3 is CASSQGTGTGGNYGYTF. Written as DNA, the CDR3 is TGCGCCAGCAGCCAAGGGACCGGGACAGGAGGGAACTATGGCTACACCTTC.

The chain links TRBV5-4 to TRBJ2-3, with TRBD1 identical over 9 bases. The CDR3 covers 14 residues. V lost 2 bases and J lost 6; bases outside the gene matches: 4. Per germline, CDR1 SGHNT and CDR2 YYREEE (reference sequence). DNA for the CDR3: TGTGCCAGCAGCTTTGACAGGGGGGGGGATACGCAGTATTTT. It is translated as CASSFDRGGDTQYF.

The J gene is TRBJ2-7, the V gene TRBV30; maybe TRBD1 (5 bases). V lost 2 bases and J 7 bases, leaving 15 bases between the germline ends. This CDR3 spans 13 amino acids. The V gene's germline CDR1 is GTSNPN and CDR2 SVGIG (reference sequence). The CDR3: CAWSRQNLREQYF. CDR3 coding DNA: TGTGCCTGGAGTAGACAGAACCTACGGGAGCAGTACTTC.

This clone was seen a single time. The chain recombines TRBV4-1 with TRBJ1-1; D unclear. Trimming stripped 4 bases from V and 8 bases from J, with 14 bases between. Germline V CDR1 and CDR2: MGHRA, YSYEKL. The CDR3 is 13 amino acids. CDR3 in amino acids: CASSPLYLAEAFF. The CDR3 nucleotides read TGCGCCAGCAGCCCCCTCTATCTTGCGGAAGCTTTCTTT.

The chain employs TRBV7-2 and TRBJ1-5; D not resolved. Per germline, CDR1 SGHTA and CDR2 FQGNSA. V was pared by 5 bases and J by 5 bases, with 10 bases between. The CDR3 consists of 13 residues. For the CDR3, the DNA is TGTGCCAGCAGCATCCACCGGGATCAGCCCCAGCATTTT. Encoded protein: CASSIHRDQPQHF. The whole variable domain, filled in from reference TRBV7-2 and TRBJ1-5, reads GAGVSQSPSNKVTEKGKDVELRCDPISGHTALYWYRQSLGQGLEFLIYFQGNSAPDKSGLPSDRFSAERTGGSVSTLTIQRTQQEDSAVYLCASSIHRDQPQHFGDGTRLSIL.

The gene calls are TRBV7-2 and TRBJ1-5; D is perhaps TRBD1 (6 bases). This CDR3 comprises 16 residues. The germline CDR1 and CDR2 sequences are SGHTA and FQGNSA. Deletions cut 1 base from V and 6 bases from J, with 16 bases between. CDR3 nucleotides: TGTGCCAGCAGCTTAGAAACAGGGAAGAGGGGTCAGCCCCAGCATTTT. This sequence encodes CASSLETGKRGQPQHF.

V is TRBV5-1 and J is TRBJ1-2, with D perhaps matching TRBD1 (5 bases). Germline V gene data show CDR1 as SGHRS and CDR2 as YFSETQ. V dropped 1 base and J dropped 4 bases, with 17 bases sitting between them. The CDR3 spans 16 residues. The CDR3 nucleotides are TGCGCCAGCAGCTTGCGGCCCAGGGAGGACTTCTATGGCTACACCTTC. As protein: CASSLRPREDFYGYTF.

The V and J genes are TRBV19 and TRBJ1-3; the D is unclear. Germline values: CDR1 LNHDA, CDR2 SQIVND (reference sequence). Trimming removed 2 bases at V and 0 bases at J, with 11 bases between. This CDR3 comprises 16 residues. The CDR3 here is CASSISRPISGNTIYF. The CDR3 nucleotides are TGTGCCAGTAGTATAAGCAGGCCCATCTCTGGAAACACCATATATTTT. The variable domain in full, completed from reference TRBV19 and TRBJ1-3, reads DGGITQSPKYLFRKEGQNVTLSCEQNLNHDAMYWYRQDPGQGLRLIYYSQIVNDFQKGDIAEGYSVSREKKESFPLTVTSAQKNPTAFYLCASSISRPISGNTIYFGEGSWLTVV.

The chain has TRBV5-4 and TRBJ1-2; unclear D gene. Germline loops: CDR1 SGHNT, CDR2 YYREEE (reference sequence). V lost 2 bases to trimming and J lost 2 bases, with 10 bases between them. CDR3 length: 14 residues. The CDR3 loop reads CASSFVGQNYGYTF. CDR3 DNA sequence: TGTGCCAGCAGCTTCGTTGGGCAGAACTATGGCTACACCTTC.

This chain uses TRBV11-2 with TRBJ2-3, with 7 bases fitting TRBD1. Per germline, CDR1 SGHAT and CDR2 FQNNGV. The V segment lost 5 bases and the J segment 1 base; nucleotides outside the gene matches: 15. The CDR3 is 18 residues long. CDR3 bases: TGTGCCAGCAGCGCGTTAGGTTTCAGGGGGAACCGCACAGATACGCAGTATTTT. Protein: CASSALGFRGNRTDTQYF.

This chain connects TRBV3-1 (or the pseudogene TRBV3-2) to TRBJ2-3; D is uncertain. V lost 2 bases and J lost 5, with 5 bases in between. The germline CDR1 and CDR2 sequences are LGHDT and YNNKEL (reference sequence). CDR3 length: 12 amino acids. In DNA form, the CDR3 reads TGTGCCAGCAGCCAAATCGTAGATACGCAGTATTTT. Its translation is CASSQIVDTQYF.

The chain is built from TRBV27 and TRBJ1-2; TRBD1 agrees at 9 bases. The CDR3 is 15 amino acids. V dropped 5 bases and J dropped 0; count of bases not matched to a gene: 4. The germline V gene encodes CDR1 MNHEY and CDR2 SMNVEV (reference sequence). CDR3 bases: TGTGCCAGCAGTCGTACAGGGGGCCCTAACTATGGCTACACCTTC. Protein product: CASSRTGGPNYGYTF.

Of note for this clone: The identical CDR3 is also encoded by other nucleotide sequences in the sample. The gene calls are TRBV4-3 and TRBJ2-3; D ambiguous. Germline assignment: CDR1 LGHNA and CDR2 YSLEER. V lost 0 bases, J lost 1 base, and 5 bases lay in between. CDR3 length: 14 residues. CDR3 region: CASSQDTRTDTQYF. The CDR3 region has the DNA TGCGCCAGCAGCCAAGACACCCGCACAGATACGCAGTATTTT.

The V and J genes are TRBV10-3 and TRBJ1-2, with 7 bases lining up with TRBD1. CDR1 and CDR2 from the germline V gene are ENHRY and SYGVKD. The CDR3 covers 13 residues. The junction had 0 bases not matched to a gene; V was cut back by 1 base and J by 4 bases. The CDR3 loop is CAISEWDSYGYTF. Here the CDR3 DNA reads TGTGCCATCAGTGAGTGGGACAGCTATGGCTACACCTTC.

This clone was observed once. The chain uses TRBV15 and TRBJ2-7, with TRBD1 identical over 7 bases. With 0 bases clipped from V and 0 bases from J, the junction kept 2 bases outside the gene matches. Germline values: CDR1 LNHNV, CDR2 YYDKDF (reference sequence). The CDR3 spans 15 residues. Here the CDR3 DNA reads TGTGCCACCAGCAGAGATACAGGGGTCTCCTACGAGCAGTACTTC. Translating gives CATSRDTGVSYEQYF.

This chain uses TRBV7-9 with TRBJ1-2; TRBD1 is a possible D gene (6 bases). V lost 1 base and J lost 0, with 12 bases in between. Germline CDR1 reads SEHNR; CDR2 reads FQNEAQ (reference sequence). CDR3 size: 16 residues. CDR3 DNA sequence: TGTGCCAGCAGCTTAGAGCGGACAGCCACTAACTATGGCTACACCTTC. Translated, it gives CASSLERTATNYGYTF.

This chain connects TRBV7-9 to TRBJ1-2; TRBD1 matches 10 bases. This CDR3 is built from 14 residues. Germline V lookup: CDR1 SEHNR, CDR2 FQNEAQ (reference sequence). V shed 5 bases and J 0 bases; nucleotides not matched to a gene: 0. The CDR3 coding sequence is TGTGCCAGCAGCGGACAGGGGGCTAACTATGGCTACACCTTC. It codes for CASSGQGANYGYTF.

The chain has TRBV5-1 and TRBJ2-5; no definite D call. The V end lost 2 bases, the J end lost 4 bases, and 15 bases lay between the germline ends. The CDR3 sequence is 15 residues long. Germline V CDR1 and CDR2: SGHRS, YFSETQ. CDR3 residues: CASSFRPHRGETQYF. The CDR3 DNA reads TGCGCCAGCAGCTTTAGGCCCCACAGAGGAGAGACCCAGTACTTC.

The chain carries TRBV4-1 and TRBJ2-5; TRBD1 aligns across 7 bases. Germline CDR1 and CDR2: MGHRA and YSYEKL. The CDR3 is 15 residues long. Trimming took 0 bases from V and 4 from J; bases not matched to a gene: 5. The chain's CDR3 is CASSQDPGGGETQYF. CDR3 nucleotides: TGCGCCAGCAGCCAAGATCCAGGGGGTGGAGAGACCCAGTACTTC.

This chain uses TRBV6-1 with TRBJ1-1, with TRBD1 matching over 8 bases. V trimming: 3 bases; J trimming: 5 bases; junction bases outside the gene matches: 8. Germline CDR1 and CDR2: MNHNS and SASEGT. The CDR3 has 15 residues. The DNA for the CDR3 is TGTGCCAGCAGTGAGGGGAGGACAGGGAAGACTGAAGCTTTCTTT. It translates to CASSEGRTGKTEAFF.

This clone appeared a single time. The chain recombines TRBV2 with TRBJ2-5, with D hard to call. This CDR3 contains 17 residues. The V gene lost 5 bases and the J gene lost 3 bases, with 22 bases spanning the gap. Germline V gives CDR1 SNHLY, CDR2 FYNNEI. CDR3 in amino acids: CASSRSPSKKSEETQYF. The CDR3 nucleotides are TGTGCCAGCAGTCGGAGCCCATCAAAAAAGAGTGAAGAGACCCAGTACTTC.

The rearrangement uses TRBV5-4 and TRBJ1-1; 7 bases map to TRBD1. Germline V gene lookup returns CDR1 SGHNT and CDR2 YYREEE (reference sequence). This CDR3 spans 16 amino acids. Trimming removed 0 bases from V and 6 bases from J; junction bases left unmatched: 11. CDR3 bases: TGTGCCAGCAGCTTGGGGAATCTAGCAGGGGGTTCTGAAGCTTTCTTT. Residues: CASSLGNLAGGSEAFF.